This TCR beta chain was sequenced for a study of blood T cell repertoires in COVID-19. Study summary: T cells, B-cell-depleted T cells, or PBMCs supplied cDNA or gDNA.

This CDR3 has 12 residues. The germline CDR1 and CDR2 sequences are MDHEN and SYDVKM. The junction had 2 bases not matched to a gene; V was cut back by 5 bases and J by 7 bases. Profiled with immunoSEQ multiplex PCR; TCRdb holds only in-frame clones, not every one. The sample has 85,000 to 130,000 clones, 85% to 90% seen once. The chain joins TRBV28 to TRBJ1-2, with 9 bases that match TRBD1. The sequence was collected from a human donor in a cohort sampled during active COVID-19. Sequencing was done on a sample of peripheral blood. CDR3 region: CASSTTGGGYTF. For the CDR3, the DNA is TGTGCCAGCAGTACGACAGGGGGTGGCTACACCTTC.